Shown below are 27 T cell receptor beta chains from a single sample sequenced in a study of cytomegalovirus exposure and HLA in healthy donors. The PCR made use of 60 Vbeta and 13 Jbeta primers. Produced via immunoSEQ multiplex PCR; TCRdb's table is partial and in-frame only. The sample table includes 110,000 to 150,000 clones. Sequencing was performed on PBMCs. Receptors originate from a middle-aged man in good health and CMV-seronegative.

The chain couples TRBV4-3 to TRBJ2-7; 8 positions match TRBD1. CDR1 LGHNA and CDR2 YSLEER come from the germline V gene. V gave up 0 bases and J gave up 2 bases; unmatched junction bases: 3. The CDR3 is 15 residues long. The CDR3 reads CASSQDAGGPYEQYF. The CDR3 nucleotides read TGCGCCAGCAGCCAAGATGCAGGGGGCCCCTACGAGCAGTACTTC.

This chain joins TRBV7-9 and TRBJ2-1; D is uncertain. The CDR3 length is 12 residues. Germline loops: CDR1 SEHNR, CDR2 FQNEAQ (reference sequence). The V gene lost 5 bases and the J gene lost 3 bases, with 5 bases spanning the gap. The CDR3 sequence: CASSPVYNEQFF. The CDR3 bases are TGTGCCAGCAGCCCCGTCTACAATGAGCAGTTCTTC.

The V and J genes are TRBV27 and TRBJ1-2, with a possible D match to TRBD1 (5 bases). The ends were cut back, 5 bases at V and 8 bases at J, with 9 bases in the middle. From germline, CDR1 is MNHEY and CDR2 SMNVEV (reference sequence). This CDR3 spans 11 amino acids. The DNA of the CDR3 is TGTGCCAGCAGTCTGCGGGGGGGCTACACCTTC. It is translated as CASSLRGGYTF.

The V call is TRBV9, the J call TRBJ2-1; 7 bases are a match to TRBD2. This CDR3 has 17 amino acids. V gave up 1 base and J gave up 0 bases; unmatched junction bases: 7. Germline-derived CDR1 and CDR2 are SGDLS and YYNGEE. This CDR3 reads CASSVMGGSSSYNEQFF. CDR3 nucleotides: TGTGCCAGCAGCGTAATGGGAGGGAGCAGCTCCTACAATGAGCAGTTCTTC. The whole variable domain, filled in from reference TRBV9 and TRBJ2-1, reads DSGVTQTPKHLITATGQRVTLRCSPRSGDLSVYWYQQSLDQGLQFLIQYYNGEERAKGNILERFSAQQFPDLHSELNLSSLELGDSALYFCASSVMGGSSSYNEQFFGPGTRLTVL.

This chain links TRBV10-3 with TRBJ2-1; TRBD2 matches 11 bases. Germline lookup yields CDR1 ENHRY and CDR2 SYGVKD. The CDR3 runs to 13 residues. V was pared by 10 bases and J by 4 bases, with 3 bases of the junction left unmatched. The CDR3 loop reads CATGLAVYNEQFF. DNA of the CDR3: TGTGCCACGGGACTAGCGGTTTACAATGAGCAGTTCTTC.

CDR3 in DNA: TGTGCCATCAGACAGGGCGGCTATGGCTACACCTTC. It codes for CAIRQGGYGYTF. The V call is TRBV10-3, the J call TRBJ1-2; perhaps TRBD1 as D (6 bases). The ends were cut back, 6 bases at V and 4 bases at J, with 9 bases in the middle. CDR1 and CDR2 from the germline V gene are ENHRY and SYGVKD. The CDR3 totals 12 residues.

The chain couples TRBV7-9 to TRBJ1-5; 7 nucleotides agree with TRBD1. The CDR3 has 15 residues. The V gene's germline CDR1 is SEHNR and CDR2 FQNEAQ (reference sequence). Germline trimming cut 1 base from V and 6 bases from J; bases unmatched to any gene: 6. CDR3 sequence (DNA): TGTGCCAGCAGCTTAGGCGACAGGGAAACTCAGCCCCAGCATTTT. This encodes CASSLGDRETQPQHF.

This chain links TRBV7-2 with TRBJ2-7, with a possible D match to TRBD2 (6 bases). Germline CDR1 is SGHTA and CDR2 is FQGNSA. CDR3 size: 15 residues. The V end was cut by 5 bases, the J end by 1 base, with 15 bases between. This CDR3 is CASSAGLGGSYEQYF. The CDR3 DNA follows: TGTGCCAGCAGCGCGGGTTTGGGGGGTTCCTACGAGCAGTACTTC.

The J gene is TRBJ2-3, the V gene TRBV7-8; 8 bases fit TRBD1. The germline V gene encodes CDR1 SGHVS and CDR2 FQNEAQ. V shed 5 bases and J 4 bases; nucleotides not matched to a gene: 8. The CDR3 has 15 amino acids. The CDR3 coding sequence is TGTGCCAGCAGCCACCGGGACAGGTGGGCAGATACGCAGTATTTT. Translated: CASSHRDRWADTQYF.

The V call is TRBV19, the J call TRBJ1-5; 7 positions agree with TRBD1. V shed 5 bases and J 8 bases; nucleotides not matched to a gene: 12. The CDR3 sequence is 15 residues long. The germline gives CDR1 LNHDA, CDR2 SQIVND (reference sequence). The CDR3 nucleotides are TGTGCCAGTAGTGACCGGGACAGTCGAATAGAGCCCCAGCATTTT. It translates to CASSDRDSRIEPQHF.

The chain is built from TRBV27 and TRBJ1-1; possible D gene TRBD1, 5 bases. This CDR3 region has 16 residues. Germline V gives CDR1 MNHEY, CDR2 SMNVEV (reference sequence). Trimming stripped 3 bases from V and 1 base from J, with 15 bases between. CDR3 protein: CASSFGGAGANTEAFF. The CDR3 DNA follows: TGTGCCAGCAGTTTTGGAGGGGCCGGGGCGAACACTGAAGCTTTCTTT.

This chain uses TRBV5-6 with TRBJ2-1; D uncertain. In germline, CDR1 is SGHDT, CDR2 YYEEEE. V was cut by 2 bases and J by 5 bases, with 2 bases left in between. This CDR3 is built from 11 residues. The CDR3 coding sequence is TGTGCCAGCAGCTTCGACAATGAGCAGTTCTTC. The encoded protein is CASSFDNEQFF.

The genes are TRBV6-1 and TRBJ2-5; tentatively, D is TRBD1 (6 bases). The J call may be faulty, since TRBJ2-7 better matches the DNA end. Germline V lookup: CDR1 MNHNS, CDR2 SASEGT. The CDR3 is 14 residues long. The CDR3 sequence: CASISTGRSYEQYF. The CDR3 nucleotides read TGTGCCAGCATTTCCACAGGGCGTTCCTACGAGCAGTACTTC.

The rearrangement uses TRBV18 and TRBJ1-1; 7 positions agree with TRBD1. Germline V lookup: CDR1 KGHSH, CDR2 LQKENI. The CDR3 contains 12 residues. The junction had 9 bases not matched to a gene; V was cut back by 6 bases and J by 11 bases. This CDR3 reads CASSRDRERAFF. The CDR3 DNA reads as TGTGCCAGCTCCCGCGACAGGGAAAGGGCTTTCTTT.

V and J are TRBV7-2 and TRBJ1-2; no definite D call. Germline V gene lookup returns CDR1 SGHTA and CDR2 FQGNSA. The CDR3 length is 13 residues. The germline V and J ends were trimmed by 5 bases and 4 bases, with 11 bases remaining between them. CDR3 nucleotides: TGTGCCAGCAGCCCGTCCGAGGGCTATGGCTACACCTTC. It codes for CASSPSEGYGYTF.

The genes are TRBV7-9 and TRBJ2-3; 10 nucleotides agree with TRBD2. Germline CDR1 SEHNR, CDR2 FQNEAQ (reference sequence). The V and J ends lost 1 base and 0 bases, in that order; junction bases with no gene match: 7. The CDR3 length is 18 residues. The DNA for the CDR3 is TGTGCCAGCAGCTTAGGGACTAGCGGAACCCCTAGCACAGATACGCAGTATTTT. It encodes CASSLGTSGTPSTDTQYF.

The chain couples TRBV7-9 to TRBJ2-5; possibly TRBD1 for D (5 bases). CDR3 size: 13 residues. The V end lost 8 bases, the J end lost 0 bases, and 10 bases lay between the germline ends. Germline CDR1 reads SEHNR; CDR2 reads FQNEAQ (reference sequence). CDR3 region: CASQDTNQETQYF. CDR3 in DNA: TGTGCCAGCCAGGACACCAACCAAGAGACCCAGTACTTC.

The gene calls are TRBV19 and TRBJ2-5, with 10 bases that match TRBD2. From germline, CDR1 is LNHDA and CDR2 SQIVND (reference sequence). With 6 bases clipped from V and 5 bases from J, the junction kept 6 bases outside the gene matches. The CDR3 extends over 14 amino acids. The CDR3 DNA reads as TGTGCCAGTAGCCCAGGGACTAGCGTGGAGACCCAGTACTTC. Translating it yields CASSPGTSVETQYF.

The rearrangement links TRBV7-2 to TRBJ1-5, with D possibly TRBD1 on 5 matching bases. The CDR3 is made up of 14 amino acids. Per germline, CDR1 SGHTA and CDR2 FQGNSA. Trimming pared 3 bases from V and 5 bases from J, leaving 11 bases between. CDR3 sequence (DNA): TGTGCCAGCAGCTTCAGGGTCGGCGATCAGCCCCAGCATTTT. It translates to CASSFRVGDQPQHF.

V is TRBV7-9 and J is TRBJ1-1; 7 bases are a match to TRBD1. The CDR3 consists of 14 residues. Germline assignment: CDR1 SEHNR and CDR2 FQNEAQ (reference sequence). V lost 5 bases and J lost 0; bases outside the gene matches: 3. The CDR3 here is CASSEQGMNTEAFF. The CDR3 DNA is TGTGCCAGCAGCGAACAGGGGATGAACACTGAAGCTTTCTTT.

The CDR3 loop reads CASSYQTGDTQYF. CDR3 nucleotide sequence: TGTGCCAGCAGTTACCAAACGGGAGATACGCAGTATTTT. This chain joins TRBV6-5 and TRBJ2-3; D not resolved. Between the trimmed V and J ends, which lost 2 bases and 5 bases, there was a span of 8 bases. This CDR3 has 13 amino acids. Germline values: CDR1 MNHEY, CDR2 SVGAGI.

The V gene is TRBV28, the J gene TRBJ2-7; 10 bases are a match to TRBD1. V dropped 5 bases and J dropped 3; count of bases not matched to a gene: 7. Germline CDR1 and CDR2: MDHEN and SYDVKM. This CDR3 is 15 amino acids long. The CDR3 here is CASSVLRTGGYEQYF. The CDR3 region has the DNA TGTGCCAGCAGTGTGCTTAGGACAGGGGGCTACGAGCAGTACTTC.

The CDR3 sequence: CASSLVWASGAHGYTF. For the CDR3, the DNA is TGTGCCAGCAGCTTAGTTTGGGCCAGTGGTGCGCATGGCTACACCTTC. This chain links TRBV7-2 with TRBJ1-2; D not resolved. The CDR3 covers 16 residues. Trimming cost V 1 base and J 6 bases, with 18 bases left between them. Germline V gene lookup returns CDR1 SGHTA and CDR2 FQGNSA. The variable domain in full, with the rest retrieved from reference TRBV7-2 and TRBJ1-2, is GAGVSQSPSNKVTEKGKDVELRCDPISGHTALYWYRQSLGQGLEFLIYFQGNSAPDKSGLPSDRFSAERTGGSVSTLTIQRTQQEDSAVYLCASSLVWASGAHGYTFGSGTRLTVV.

This CDR3 is CASSQDSSGGDSYEQYF. The CDR3 coding sequence is TGCGCCAGCAGCCAAGATTCAAGTGGGGGGGATTCCTACGAGCAGTACTTC. J is TRBJ2-7 and V is TRBV4-1, with 7 positions matching TRBD2. The trim removed 0 bases at V and 1 base at J, leaving 9 bases unmatched. The CDR3 is 17 amino acids. Per germline, CDR1 MGHRA and CDR2 YSYEKL.

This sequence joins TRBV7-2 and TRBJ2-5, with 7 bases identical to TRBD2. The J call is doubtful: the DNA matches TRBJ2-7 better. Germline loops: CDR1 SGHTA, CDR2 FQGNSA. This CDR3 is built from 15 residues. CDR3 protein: CASSWLAGSSYEQYF. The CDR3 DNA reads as TGTGCCAGCAGCTGGTTAGCGGGCAGCTCCTACGAGCAGTACTTC.

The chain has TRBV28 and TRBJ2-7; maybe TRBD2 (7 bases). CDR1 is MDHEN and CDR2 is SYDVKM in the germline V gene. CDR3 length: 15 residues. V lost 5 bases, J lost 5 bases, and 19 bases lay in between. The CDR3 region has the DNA TGTGCCAGCAGTCCCCAGGGGAGGGGCGTCCACGAGCAGTACTTC. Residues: CASSPQGRGVHEQYF.

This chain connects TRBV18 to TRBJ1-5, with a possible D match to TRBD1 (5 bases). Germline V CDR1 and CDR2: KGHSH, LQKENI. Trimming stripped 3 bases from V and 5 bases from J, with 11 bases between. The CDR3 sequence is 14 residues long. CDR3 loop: CASSPGGGDQPQHF. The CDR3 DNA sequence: TGTGCCAGCTCACCGGGCGGGGGAGATCAGCCCCAGCATTTT.